The 3 T cell receptor beta chains listed next were all sequenced from one sample in a study of T cell responses to AZD1222 COVID-19 vaccine. The protocol was immunoSEQ multiplex PCR, while the TCRdb copy is restricted to in-frame clones and leaves out a portion. Seen here are some 200,000 clones, more than 85% observed once, and the top ten hold 1.5% to 2%. This specimen consisted of peripheral blood, obtained 28 days after the second AZD1222 dose. The receptors derive from an adult who received the AZD1222 COVID-19 vaccine.

This clone was seen a single time. This chain joins TRBV2 and TRBJ2-7, with 10 nucleotides matching TRBD2. The germline gives CDR1 SNHLY, CDR2 FYNNEI. With V trimmed by 4 bases and J by 0 bases, 6 bases remained unmatched. The CDR3 totals 16 residues. The CDR3: CASSARLAGLSYEQYF. The CDR3 DNA is TGTGCCAGCAGTGCGAGACTAGCGGGCCTCTCCTACGAGCAGTACTTC.

This chain connects TRBV5-4 to TRBJ1-2; D is undetermined. The CDR3 covers 13 residues. The germline CDR1 and CDR2 sequences are SGHNT and YYREEE (reference sequence). V lost 0 bases, J lost 3 bases, and 6 bases lay in between. The CDR3 loop is CASSLGEDYGYTF. The CDR3 nucleotides are TGTGCCAGCAGCTTGGGAGAGGACTATGGCTACACCTTC.

CDR3 sequence: CASSFRDRGGYTF. The DNA for the CDR3 is TGTGCCAGCAGTTTCCGGGACAGGGGGGGCTACACCTTC. J is TRBJ1-2 and V is TRBV12-3 or TRBV12-4; 11 nucleotides align to TRBD1. The CDR3 spans 13 residues. The V gene end was trimmed by 3 bases and the J gene end by 8 bases; junction bases not matched to a gene: 2.